One and the same sample provided the 25 T cell receptor beta chains below, sequenced in a study of T cell repertoires in cytomegalovirus infection. What these receptors recognize is not known. Via MiXCR, TCRdb re-called the reads, giving one row per CDR3 protein. The sample holds 680,000 or so distinct CDR3 sequences; roughly a third are singletons and the top ten take approximately 18%. This sample comprised cultured PBMCs, obtained from culture after CMV antigen stimulation. The receptors stem from a human donor in good health (CMV status not recorded). Some clones in this sample may be carry-over from other donors' samples.

This clonotype was counted only a few times. V and J are TRBV7-2 and TRBJ2-1; 7 nucleotides align to TRBD2. CDR3 length equals 15 residues. Per the germline V gene, CDR1 is SGHTA and CDR2 is FQGNSA. The V and J ends lost 6 bases and 3 bases, in that order; junction bases with no gene match: 8. The CDR3 region has the DNA TGTGCCAGCAGTTACGTGGGGGGGGTCTACAATGAGCAGTTCTTC. The encoded protein is CASSYVGGVYNEQFF.

As to this clonotype: One end of the junction is discordant with germline, which a read error may explain. The genes are TRBV2 and TRBJ2-1, with 10 positions matching TRBD2. The CDR3 covers 12 residues. CDR1 and CDR2 from the germline V gene are SNHLY and FYNNEI. CDR3 loop: CASSEASGGAYF. In DNA form, the CDR3 reads TGTGCCAGCAGTGAAGCGAGCGGGGGGGCCTACTTC.

V and J are TRBV6-2 or TRBV6-3 and TRBJ2-3; 7 bases align to TRBD1. V lost 9 bases and J lost 5; bases outside the gene matches: 11. Germline values: CDR1 MNHEY, CDR2 SVGEGT. There are 14 residues in the CDR3. The CDR3: CASTPGQVGDTQYF. CDR3 DNA: TGTGCCAGTACCCCAGGACAGGTCGGAGATACGCAGTATTTT.

The V call is TRBV7-9, the J call TRBJ2-3, with D possibly matching TRBD2 (7 bases). CDR1 is SEHNR and CDR2 is FQNEAQ in the germline V gene (reference sequence). V lost 4 bases and J lost 2, with 16 bases in between. The CDR3 runs to 16 residues. CDR3 coding DNA: TGTGCCAGCAGCTCCCTGGGGGGGCGGCACACAGATACGCAGTATTTT. Its protein is CASSSLGGRHTDTQYF.

This chain joins TRBV6-1 and TRBJ2-3, with D uncertain. Germline V gene lookup returns CDR1 MNHNS and CDR2 SASEGT. V lost 8 bases and J lost 4, with 4 bases in between. The CDR3 is 10 residues long. This CDR3 is CASGADTQYF. CDR3 bases: TGTGCCAGCGGGGCAGATACGCAGTATTTT.

The chain uses TRBV7-8 and TRBJ1-6; maybe TRBD1 (5 bases). Trimming removed 1 base from V and 7 bases from J, with 14 bases in between. Germline assignment: CDR1 SGHVS and CDR2 FQNEAQ. The CDR3 totals 16 residues. For the CDR3, the DNA is TGTGCCAGCAGCTTAGTCTGGGGCCTTAAAAATTCACCCCTCCACTTT. Its translation is CASSLVWGLKNSPLHF.

This clonotype turned up a few times. The gene calls are TRBV7-9 and TRBJ1-4, with D possibly being TRBD1 (5 bases). V was trimmed by 5 bases and J by 0 bases, leaving 13 bases between them. Per the germline V gene, CDR1 is SEHNR and CDR2 is FQNEAQ (reference sequence). The CDR3 sequence is 16 residues long. The CDR3 DNA follows: TGTGCCAGCAGCGAAAGGTTGGGGGCAACTAATGAAAAACTGTTTTTT. Its translation: CASSERLGATNEKLFF. The complete variable domain, with remaining parts taken from reference TRBV7-9 and TRBJ1-4, reads DTGVSQNPRHKITKRGQNVTFRCDPISEHNRLYWYRQTLGQGPEFLTYFQNEAQLEKSRLLSDRFSAERPKGSFSTLEIQRTEQGDSAMYLCASSERLGATNEKLFFGSGTQLSVL.

The chain links TRBV7-6 to TRBJ2-1; 14 nucleotides agree with TRBD2. There are 17 residues in the CDR3. From germline, CDR1 is SGHVS and CDR2 FNYEAQ. V dropped 4 bases and J dropped 8; count of bases not matched to a gene: 10. CDR3 amino acids: CASSSRTSGRTGDEQFF. CDR3 nucleotide sequence: TGTGCCAGCAGCTCCAGGACTAGCGGGAGGACGGGGGATGAGCAGTTCTTC.

The rearrangement uses TRBV6-1 and TRBJ2-7; no clear D gene. This CDR3 is built from 13 residues. V lost 5 bases to trimming and J lost 2 bases, with 10 bases between them. Germline V gives CDR1 MNHNS, CDR2 SASEGT. CDR3 region: CASSQTGPYEQYF. In DNA form, the CDR3 reads TGTGCCAGCAGTCAGACGGGTCCCTACGAGCAGTACTTC.

This clonotype has more than one count but fewer than ten. The chain joins TRBV7-6 to TRBJ2-6; no clear D gene. V was pared by 6 bases and J by 4 bases, with 7 bases between. The CDR3 spans 13 residues. CDR1 and CDR2 from the germline V gene are SGHVS and FNYEAQ. CDR3 in amino acids: CASREGGANVLTF. The CDR3 DNA reads as TGTGCCAGCAGGGAAGGAGGGGCCAACGTCCTGACTTTC.

This chain joins TRBV10-3 and TRBJ2-5; the match to TRBD2 covers 10 bases. Germline CDR1 and CDR2: ENHRY and SYGVKD. The CDR3 has 16 residues. V gave up 10 bases and J gave up 4 bases; unmatched junction bases: 15. For the CDR3, the DNA is TGTGCCACCGCAGAACTAGCGGGAAGTTTTGGAGAGACCCAGTACTTC. This encodes CATAELAGSFGETQYF.

This clonotype was detected ten times or more. V and J are TRBV7-6 and TRBJ1-3; no clear D gene. The length of the CDR3 is 13 residues. Germline V lookup: CDR1 SGHVS, CDR2 FNYEAQ. V was clipped by 5 bases and J by 7 bases, with 12 bases between them. As DNA, the CDR3 is TGTGCCAGCAGCAAGAGAATAGCGAACACCATATATTTT. This gives the protein CASSKRIANTIYF.

This clonotype appeared a few times. The chain recombines TRBV7-2 with TRBJ2-1; D remains unclear. Germline V CDR1 and CDR2: SGHTA, FQGNSA. The CDR3 is made up of 12 amino acids. Trimming took off 4 bases at V and 5 bases at J, with 6 bases between the two ends. The CDR3, as DNA: TGTGCCAGCAGCTCTCCCAACAATGAGCAGTTCTTC. It is translated as CASSSPNNEQFF.

This clonotype occurred a few times. V is TRBV6-1 and J is TRBJ1-1; D gene ambiguous. Germline CDR1 and CDR2: MNHNS and SASEGT. The V end was cut by 7 bases, the J end by 4 bases, with 16 bases between. The CDR3 length is 14 residues. The CDR3 loop reads CASTVTGGGTEAFF. CDR3 bases: TGTGCCAGCACAGTGACCGGCGGTGGCACTGAAGCTTTCTTT.

In its sample, this clonotype was seen many times. V gene TRBV7-8 combines with J gene TRBJ2-3; 8 bases fit TRBD2. Germline V gene data show CDR1 as SGHVS and CDR2 as FQNEAQ. With 5 bases clipped from V and 1 base from J, the junction kept 11 bases outside the gene matches. The CDR3 extends over 17 amino acids. The CDR3 DNA follows: TGTGCCAGCAGCCCAACAACGGGGGGGGGGGGCACAGATACGCAGTATTTT. Amino acid sequence: CASSPTTGGGGTDTQYF.

This sequence joins TRBV18 and TRBJ2-7, with D possibly being TRBD2 (6 bases). With 2 bases removed from V and 5 bases from J, the gap between germline ends came to 16 bases. The CDR3 runs 15 residues. Looked up from germline, CDR1 is KGHSH and CDR2 is LQKENI. In DNA, the CDR3 is TGTGCCAGCTCACCAGCCACGACTAGTCCCAACGAGCAGTACTTC. It specifies CASSPATTSPNEQYF.

The chain recombines TRBV13 with TRBJ2-7; 9 nucleotides agree with TRBD1. Trimming at V came to 5 bases and at J to 4 bases, leaving 9 bases not matched to a gene. CDR3 length: 15 residues. In germline, CDR1 is PRHDT, CDR2 FYEKMQ (reference sequence). This CDR3 is CASSGGGQGWYEQYF. As DNA, the CDR3 is TGTGCCAGCAGCGGGGGCGGACAGGGGTGGTACGAGCAGTACTTC.

This clonotype appeared a few times. V gene TRBV2 combines with J gene TRBJ2-1; possibly TRBD1 for D (5 bases). V lost 5 bases, J lost 0 bases, and 23 bases lay in between. The CDR3 spans 19 residues. Germline CDR1 and CDR2: SNHLY and FYNNEI. The CDR3 loop is CASSLLGRAPLSSYNEQFF. Written as DNA, the CDR3 is TGTGCCAGCAGTCTTTTGGGCAGGGCTCCACTCAGCTCCTACAATGAGCAGTTCTTC.

The chain carries TRBV12-3 or TRBV12-4 and TRBJ1-1; maybe TRBD1 (6 bases). Trimming took off 4 bases at V and 3 bases at J, with 15 bases between the two ends. The CDR3 runs to 15 residues. The CDR3 DNA sequence: TGTGCCAGCAGTTCACCGGACAGCTTTGACACTGAAGCTTTCTTT. Translating it yields CASSSPDSFDTEAFF.

The rearrangement joins TRBV7-6 to TRBJ2-7, with D perhaps matching TRBD2 (6 bases). V lost 5 bases to trimming and J lost 3 bases, with 20 bases between them. Germline V gene lookup returns CDR1 SGHVS and CDR2 FNYEAQ. The CDR3 runs to 16 residues. CDR3 DNA: TGTGCCAGCAGCCACCGAGCCTCGACTAGTATCTACGAGCAGTACTTC. Its translation: CASSHRASTSIYEQYF.

This clonotype was seen repeatedly, ten times or more. This chain links TRBV7-2 with TRBJ1-1, with TRBD1 identical over 8 bases. The V segment lost 5 bases and the J segment 4 bases; nucleotides outside the gene matches: 6. In germline, CDR1 is SGHTA, CDR2 FQGNSA. This CDR3 has 14 amino acids. This chain's CDR3 is CASSPTGQGTEAFF. For the CDR3, the DNA is TGTGCCAGCAGCCCCACCGGACAGGGCACTGAAGCTTTCTTT.

This clonotype turned up a few times. V is TRBV19 and J is TRBJ2-7; possibly TRBD2 for D (5 bases). Germline V gene data show CDR1 as LNHDA and CDR2 as SQIVND (reference sequence). CDR3 size: 15 residues. The germline V and J ends were trimmed by 6 bases and 6 bases, with 21 bases remaining between them. The CDR3 reads CASRGDIPGFSEQYF. CDR3 DNA: TGTGCCAGTAGGGGAGATATACCAGGATTCTCCGAGCAGTACTTC.

In this sample, this clonotype turned up a few times. This sequence joins TRBV7-6 and TRBJ2-2; D is possibly TRBD2 (5 bases). V lost 1 base and J lost 2, with 11 bases in between. In germline, CDR1 is SGHVS, CDR2 FNYEAQ. The CDR3 has 16 residues. The CDR3 region is CASSLVGVFNTGELFF. CDR3 bases: TGTGCCAGCAGCTTAGTCGGGGTTTTTAACACCGGGGAGCTGTTTTTT. Filled out from reference TRBV7-6 and TRBJ2-2, the complete variable domain reads GAGVSQSPRYKVTKRGQDVALRCDPISGHVSLYWYRQALGQGPEFLTYFNYEAQQDKSGLPNDRFSAERPEGSISTLTIQRTEQRDSAMYRCASSLVGVFNTGELFFGEGSRLTVL.

The count of this clonotype is one. The rearrangement uses TRBV2 and TRBJ2-1; D may be TRBD1 or TRBD2 (5 bases each). CDR1 and CDR2 (germline): SNHLY, FYNNEI. V was cut by 10 bases and J by 4 bases, with 14 bases left in between. CDR3 size: 13 residues. CDR3 DNA: TGTGCCACCAGCTTTGAGGGGTACAATGAGCAGTTCTTC. It translates to CATSFEGYNEQFF.

Ten or more counts support this clonotype. V is TRBV7-6 and J is TRBJ2-7; 8 bases agree with TRBD2. The V and J ends lost 1 base and 2 bases, in that order; junction bases with no gene match: 4. Germline V gene lookup returns CDR1 SGHVS and CDR2 FNYEAQ. The CDR3 runs 15 residues. The CDR3 DNA follows: TGTGCCAGCAGCTTAGGTGCGGGGGGAGCCTACGAGCAGTACTTC. Its protein is CASSLGAGGAYEQYF.